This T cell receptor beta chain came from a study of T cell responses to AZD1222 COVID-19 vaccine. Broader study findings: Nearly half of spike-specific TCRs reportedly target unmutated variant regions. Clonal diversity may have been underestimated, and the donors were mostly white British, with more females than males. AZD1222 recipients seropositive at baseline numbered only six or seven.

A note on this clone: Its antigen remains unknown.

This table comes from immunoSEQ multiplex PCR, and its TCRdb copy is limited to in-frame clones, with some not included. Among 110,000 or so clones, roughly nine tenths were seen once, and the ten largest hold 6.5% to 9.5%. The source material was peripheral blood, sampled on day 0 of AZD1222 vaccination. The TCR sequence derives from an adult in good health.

In DNA, the CDR3 is TGTGCCAGCAGCCAGGTGGGACAGGGGATCAACACAGATACGCAGTATTTT. This codes for CASSQVGQGINTDTQYF. This sequence joins TRBV3-1 (or the pseudogene TRBV3-2) and TRBJ2-3; 10 bases align to TRBD1. There are 17 residues in the CDR3. The germline V gene has CDR1 LGHDT and CDR2 YNNKEL (reference sequence). J was trimmed by 2 bases and V by 3 bases; bases with no gene match: 8.